This TCR beta chain is from a study of blood T cells in healthy people across ages. General study results and limits: TCR beta diversity correlated strongly with naive T cell percentage.

Trimming removed 4 bases from V and 6 bases from J, with 21 bases in between. CDR1 and CDR2 (germline): LGHDT, YNNKEL (reference sequence). The CDR3 spans 16 residues. A second roughly 6 to 12 cycle PCR used barcoded and J-beta primers. Each of the cDNA molecules was tagged by a template-switch adaptor with 12 random nucleotides. TCRdb analysed the 5' RACE reads with MiXCR anew, one entry per CDR3 protein. The sample lists about 970,000 distinct CDR3 sequences; just over 50% were seen once. This clonotype was detected only a few times. Its antigen is not known. This clonotype was obtained from a woman aged 60-75 years in good health. What was sequenced was blood. The chain combines TRBV3-1 with TRBJ1-1; TRBD1 might be the D (5 bases). As DNA, the CDR3 is TGTGCCAGCAGCCCTCCCGGTTTTATGGGGGGGTCTGAAGCTTTCTTT. The encoded protein is CASSPPGFMGGSEAFF.